A single sample gave rise to the 29 T cell receptor beta chains below, sequenced in a study of vaccination and CD4 T cells after COVID-19. Which antigens these TCRs recognize remains unknown. Regarding treatment: roughly ten-day PBMC culture with coronavirus spike peptide pools or control peptides (ViraFEST assay). The Oncomine TCR Beta short-read assay sequenced DNA from cultured CD4+ T cells. TCRdb fed the PCR reads into MiXCR, producing one record per CDR3 protein. There are approximately 10,000 distinct CDR3 sequences in the sample; 60% to 70% occur only once, and 20% to 30% lies in the top ten. The sequencing sample was made of CD4+ T cells from blood, cultured in vitro. Receptors were obtained from a human donor who had recovered from COVID-19.

There are a few counts of this clonotype. This chain connects TRBV11-2 to TRBJ1-4; D is perhaps TRBD1 (5 bases). The V gene's germline CDR1 is SGHAT and CDR2 FQNNGV. V dropped 6 bases and J dropped 8 bases, with 19 bases sitting between them. The CDR3 loop spans 15 amino acids. The CDR3 region is CASRPAGGAREKLFF. The DNA of the CDR3 is TGTGCCAGCAGGCCTGCTGGAGGGGCGAGGGAAAAACTGTTTTTT.

This clonotype was detected a few times. V and J are TRBV24-1 and TRBJ2-2; possibly TRBD1 or TRBD2 for D (5 bases each). Germline V lookup: CDR1 KGHDR, CDR2 SFDVKD. V was shortened by 2 bases and J by 11 bases, with 17 bases between the two germline ends. The CDR3 length is 15 residues. CDR3 in amino acids: CATSDSDWVGGELFF. The CDR3 DNA sequence: TGTGCCACCAGTGATTCAGACTGGGTTGGGGGAGAGCTGTTTTTT.

The chain carries TRBV7-2 and TRBJ2-5; D remains ambiguous. V lost 3 bases, J lost 3 bases, and 11 bases lay in between. The CDR3 is 14 amino acids. The germline V gene has CDR1 SGHTA and CDR2 FQGNSA. The CDR3 is CASSFYGPEETQYF. The CDR3, as DNA: TGTGCCAGCAGCTTTTATGGCCCAGAAGAGACCCAGTACTTC.

This chain uses TRBV12-3 or TRBV12-4 with TRBJ1-5, with unresolved D. Trimming removed 0 bases from V and 5 bases from J, with 5 bases in between. This CDR3 spans 13 amino acids. The CDR3 coding sequence is TGTGCCAGCAGTTTAGCCTTCTATCAGCCCCAGCATTTT. Translated, it gives CASSLAFYQPQHF.

This clonotype was seen only once. The chain carries TRBV4-1 and TRBJ2-2; 13 bases map to TRBD2. CDR1 MGHRA and CDR2 YSYEKL come from the germline V gene. The CDR3 runs to 19 residues. Germline trimming cut 3 bases from V and 6 bases from J; bases unmatched to any gene: 13. CDR3 loop: CASSHPRLAGGWGAGELFF. The CDR3 bases are TGCGCCAGCAGCCATCCCAGACTAGCGGGGGGCTGGGGGGCCGGGGAGCTGTTTTTT.

The gene calls are TRBV7-3 and TRBJ2-3; 9 bases match TRBD2. CDR1 and CDR2 (germline): SGHTA, FQGTGA. This CDR3 has 15 amino acids. The J segment lost 0 bases and the V segment lost 5 bases, leaving 3 bases of the junction unmatched. The CDR3 region is CASSLAGISTDTQYF. CDR3 nucleotides: TGTGCCAGCAGCCTAGCGGGGATTAGCACAGATACGCAGTATTTT.

The table lists this clonotype with a few counts. The CDR3 here is CASSEFVNNYGYTF. CDR3 nucleotides: TGTGCCAGCAGTGAATTTGTTAATAACTATGGCTACACCTTC. This rearrangement joins TRBV6-1 to TRBJ1-2; no definite D call. This CDR3 is built from 14 residues. V was clipped by 2 bases and J by 1 base, with 8 bases between them. The germline V gene has CDR1 MNHNS and CDR2 SASEGT.

This clonotype was observed a few times. The V gene is TRBV7-2, the J gene TRBJ1-1, with D uncertain. CDR3 length: 13 residues. Germline assignment: CDR1 SGHTA and CDR2 FQGNSA. With 1 base removed from V and 3 bases from J, the gap between germline ends came to 6 bases. CDR3 amino acids: CASSLGLDTEAFF. CDR3 DNA: TGTGCCAGCAGCTTAGGTCTAGACACTGAAGCTTTCTTT.

J is TRBJ1-2 and V is TRBV2, with 9 bases matching TRBD1. V shed 7 bases, J shed 1 base, and the junction held 4 bases outside the gene matches. Germline V lookup: CDR1 SNHLY, CDR2 FYNNEI. The CDR3 has 14 residues. CDR3 bases: TGTGCCAGCAAAGTGGACAGGGGTAACTATGGCTACACCTTC. Translation gives CASKVDRGNYGYTF.

This clonotype was found once. The chain couples TRBV6-1 to TRBJ1-6; D is possibly TRBD1 (5 bases). Germline V lookup: CDR1 MNHNS, CDR2 SASEGT. The CDR3 totals 15 residues. Trimming removed 1 base at V and 18 bases at J, with 22 bases between. The CDR3 DNA reads TGTGCCAGCAGTGAAGTCAGTGGGGCCATCATAGCCCCCCACTTT. This encodes CASSEVSGAIIAPHF.

The chain recombines TRBV24-1 with TRBJ2-2; 10 bases line up with TRBD1. Germline V gene lookup returns CDR1 KGHDR and CDR2 SFDVKD. The V and J ends lost 7 bases and 4 bases, in that order; junction bases with no gene match: 8. This CDR3 comprises 16 residues. The CDR3 coding sequence is TGTGCCACCAGACCCAAGGACAGGGGGAGCACCGGGGAGCTGTTTTTT. Residues: CATRPKDRGSTGELFF.

In its sample, this clonotype is medium-sized. The gene calls are TRBV6-1 and TRBJ2-4, with a possible D match to TRBD2 (6 bases). Germline values: CDR1 MNHNS, CDR2 SASEGT. CDR3 length equals 15 residues. Trimming took off 4 bases at V and 0 bases at J, with 10 bases between the two ends. The CDR3: CASSGSGGAKNIQYF. CDR3 in DNA: TGTGCCAGCAGTGGCTCCGGGGGAGCCAAAAACATTCAGTACTTC.

The chain couples TRBV6-1 to TRBJ1-2, with 9 bases lining up with TRBD1. The CDR3 runs 15 residues. The trim removed 7 bases at V and 4 bases at J, leaving 10 bases unmatched. Germline values: CDR1 MNHNS, CDR2 SASEGT. The CDR3 region has the DNA TGTGCCAGCACCCCGGACAGGGGAATACCCTATGGCTACACCTTC. It codes for CASTPDRGIPYGYTF.

This clonotype was observed a handful of times. V gene TRBV6-5 combines with J gene TRBJ1-5; D perhaps matches TRBD1 (6 bases). V lost 4 bases and J lost 3, with 10 bases in between. CDR3 size: 14 residues. CDR1 MNHEY and CDR2 SVGAGI come from the germline V gene. In DNA, the CDR3 is TGTGCCAGCAGTTCACAGGGATACAATCAGCCCCAGCATTTT. Amino acid sequence: CASSSQGYNQPQHF.

The chain joins TRBV24-1 to TRBJ1-5; D gene unclear. Germline V CDR1 and CDR2: KGHDR, SFDVKD. Trimming removed 3 bases from V and 3 bases from J, with 14 bases in between. The CDR3 contains 16 residues. The CDR3: CATSDALKGDNQPQHF. DNA for the CDR3: TGTGCCACCAGTGATGCCCTGAAGGGTGACAATCAGCCCCAGCATTTT.

The chain joins TRBV30 to TRBJ1-5, with D tentatively TRBD1 (5 bases). The CDR3 has 16 amino acids. V dropped 3 bases and J dropped 2 bases, with 17 bases sitting between them. Looked up from germline, CDR1 is GTSNPN and CDR2 is SVGIG (reference sequence). The CDR3, as DNA: TGTGCCTGGAGAGTCGGGGGGGGACCAGGCAATCAGCCCCAGCATTTT. As protein: CAWRVGGGPGNQPQHF.

This chain connects TRBV6-1 to TRBJ1-3; no definite D call. The V and J ends lost 4 bases and 0 bases respectively, with 19 bases between them. The germline V gene has CDR1 MNHNS and CDR2 SASEGT. The CDR3 is made up of 18 amino acids. The CDR3, as DNA: TGTGCCAGCAGTGGCCTGACGGGGTTGGATGGCTCTGGAAACACCATATATTTT. Its translation: CASSGLTGLDGSGNTIYF.

The V and J genes are TRBV11-2 and TRBJ2-2; TRBD1 agrees at 7 bases. The CDR3 extends over 13 amino acids. Germline assignment: CDR1 SGHAT and CDR2 FQNNGV. V lost 6 bases to trimming and J lost 5 bases; unmatched junction nucleotides: 3. The chain's CDR3 is CASRGQMTGELFF. The CDR3 bases are TGTGCCAGCAGGGGACAGATGACCGGGGAGCTGTTTTTT.

The chain uses TRBV12-3 or TRBV12-4 and TRBJ1-1; 9 bases agree with TRBD1. CDR3 length: 15 amino acids. V lost 5 bases to trimming and J lost 5 bases; unmatched junction nucleotides: 9. CDR3 sequence reads: CASSPDRGVGTEAFF. The CDR3 DNA follows: TGTGCCAGCAGTCCGGACAGGGGAGTAGGAACTGAAGCTTTCTTT.

The genes are TRBV7-3 and TRBJ1-2; perhaps TRBD1 as D (5 bases). CDR1 and CDR2 (germline): SGHTA, FQGTGA. The CDR3 runs 14 residues. V was trimmed by 0 bases and J by 7 bases, leaving 12 bases between them. The CDR3 DNA reads TGTGCCAGCAGCTTAACGGAGATAACAGGTGGCTACACCTTC. Its protein is CASSLTEITGGYTF.

J is TRBJ1-2 and V is TRBV19, with D possibly matching TRBD1 (6 bases). The CDR3 covers 13 residues. The V end was cut by 8 bases, the J end by 4 bases, with 14 bases between. Germline loops: CDR1 LNHDA, CDR2 SQIVND (reference sequence). This CDR3 reads CASARGAPYGYTF. In DNA, the CDR3 is TGTGCCAGTGCCAGGGGCGCCCCCTATGGCTACACCTTC.

J is TRBJ2-1 and V is TRBV6-1, with D perhaps given as TRBD1 or TRBD2 (5 bases each). Germline V gene sequence: CDR1 MNHNS, CDR2 SASEGT. The V gene lost 5 bases and the J gene lost 5 bases, with 13 bases spanning the gap. The CDR3 totals 14 residues. The DNA for the CDR3 is TGTGCCAGCAGTCCCCGGGACCCTAACAATGAGCAGTTCTTC. Translation: CASSPRDPNNEQFF.

V and J are TRBV2 and TRBJ2-4; D is unresolved. Per the germline V gene, CDR1 is SNHLY and CDR2 is FYNNEI. V dropped 3 bases and J dropped 0 bases, with 9 bases sitting between them. The CDR3 has 15 residues. Here the CDR3 reads CASSDDNLAKNIQYF. The DNA of the CDR3 is TGTGCCAGCAGTGATGACAACCTAGCCAAAAACATTCAGTACTTC.

The V and J genes are TRBV7-3 and TRBJ2-5; 7 nucleotides match TRBD1. J lost 4 bases, V lost 4 bases, and 6 bases had no gene match. The CDR3 totals 14 residues. Germline CDR1 SGHTA, CDR2 FQGTGA. The CDR3 protein is CASSSEGAGETQYF. CDR3 nucleotides: TGTGCCAGCAGCTCTGAGGGGGCGGGAGAGACCCAGTACTTC. The whole variable domain, remainder taken from reference TRBV7-3 and TRBJ2-5, is GAGVSQTPSNKVTEKGKYVELRCDPISGHTALYWYRQSLGQGPEFLIYFQGTGAADDSGLPNDRFFAVRPEGSVSTLKIQRTERGDSAVYLCASSSEGAGETQYFGPGTRLLVL.

A single count supports this clonotype. V usage is TRBV10-3 and J usage is TRBJ2-7; 11 bases line up with TRBD1. Per the germline V gene, CDR1 is ENHRY and CDR2 is SYGVKD. V dropped 6 bases and J dropped 6; count of bases not matched to a gene: 10. The CDR3 runs 15 residues. The chain's CDR3 is CAISGSTGTGGEQYF. The CDR3 DNA is TGTGCCATCAGCGGGTCTACCGGGACAGGGGGCGAGCAGTACTTC.

The V gene is TRBV27, the J gene TRBJ2-1, with TRBD2 identical over 12 bases. Germline CDR1 is MNHEY and CDR2 is SMNVEV (reference sequence). Trimming took 4 bases from V and 3 from J; bases not matched to a gene: 10. CDR3 length equals 18 residues. The CDR3 region is CASSYSLAGGPRYNEQFF. The CDR3 DNA sequence: TGTGCCAGCAGTTATTCGCTAGCGGGGGGGCCACGCTACAATGAGCAGTTCTTC.

The chain has TRBV18 and TRBJ2-7, with D perhaps TRBD2 (5 bases). Germline-derived CDR1 and CDR2 are KGHSH and LQKENI. The CDR3 spans 11 residues. Trimming removed 5 bases at V and 4 bases at J, with 6 bases between. The CDR3 loop is CASSEGYEQYF. The CDR3 coding sequence is TGTGCCAGCTCAGAGGGATACGAGCAGTACTTC.

This rearrangement joins TRBV30 to TRBJ1-2; tentative D call: TRBD1 (5 bases). Germline V gene sequence: CDR1 GTSNPN, CDR2 SVGIG (reference sequence). V was trimmed by 1 base and J by 7 bases, leaving 10 bases between them. The CDR3 spans 12 residues. The CDR3 DNA reads TGTGCCTGGAGTGGGGGGACGGGTGGCTACACCTTC. It is translated as CAWSGGTGGYTF.

The rearrangement links TRBV6-4 to TRBJ2-4; D ambiguous. Germline values: CDR1 MRHNA, CDR2 SNTAGT. The CDR3 length is 14 residues. V shed 3 bases and J shed 5 bases, with 11 bases lying between them. CDR3 sequence (DNA): TGTGCCAGCAGTGAACCCGGGCTCCAAAACATTCAGTACTTC. Its protein product is CASSEPGLQNIQYF.